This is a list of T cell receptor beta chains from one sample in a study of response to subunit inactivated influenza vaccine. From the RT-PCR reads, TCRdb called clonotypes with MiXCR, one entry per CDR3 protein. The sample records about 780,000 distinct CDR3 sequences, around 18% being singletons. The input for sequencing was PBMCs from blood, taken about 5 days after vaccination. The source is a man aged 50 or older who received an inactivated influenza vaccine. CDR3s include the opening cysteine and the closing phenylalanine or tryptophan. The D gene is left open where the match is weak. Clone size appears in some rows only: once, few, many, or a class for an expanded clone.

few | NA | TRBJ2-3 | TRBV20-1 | TGCAGTGCCAGGCGGCAGGGCTACCCTCTCACAGATACGCAGTATTTT | CSARRQGYPLTDTQYF
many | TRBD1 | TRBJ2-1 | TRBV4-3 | TGCGCCAGCAGCCAAGGCCTGTCAGGGACAGGGAACAATGAGCAGTTCTTC | CASSQGLSGTGNNEQFF
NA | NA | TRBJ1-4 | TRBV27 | TGTGCCAGCAGTTCAGGACTACCAGGTGAAAAACTGTTTTTT | CASSSGLPGEKLFF
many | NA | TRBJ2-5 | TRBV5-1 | TGCGCCAGCAGCTTGGATGCCGGGCGGGGACTGACCCAGTACTTC | CASSLDAGRGLTQYF
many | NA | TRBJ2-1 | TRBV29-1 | TGCAGCGCGAGCCAGGGACGCAATGAGCAGTTCTTC | CSASQGRNEQFF
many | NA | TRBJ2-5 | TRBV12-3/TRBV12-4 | TGTGCCAGCAGCTGGCGGGGTGGGGAGACCCAGTACTTC | CASSWRGGETQYF
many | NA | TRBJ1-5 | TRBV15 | TGTGCCACCAGCAGAGATAACGGCCAGCCCCAGCATTTT | CATSRDNGQPQHF
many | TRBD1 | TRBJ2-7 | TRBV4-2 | TGTGCCAGCAGCCCCTGGGACAGGGGGTTCGGCGAGCAGTACTTC | CASSPWDRGFGEQYF
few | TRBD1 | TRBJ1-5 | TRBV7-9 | TGTGCCAGCAGCTTATATGCAGGGGGTGTCTATCAGCCCCAGCATTTT | CASSLYAGGVYQPQHF
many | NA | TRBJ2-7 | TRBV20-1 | TGCAGTGCTAGAGAACCCGGTTCCTACGAGCAGTACTTC | CSAREPGSYEQYF
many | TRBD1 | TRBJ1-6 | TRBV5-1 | TGCGCCAGCAGCCAGCAGGGGGAGAATTCACCCCTCCACTTT | CASSQQGENSPLHF
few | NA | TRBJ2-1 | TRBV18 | TGTGCCAGCACGCCTGTTGTGAATGAGCAGTTCTTC | CASTPVVNEQFF
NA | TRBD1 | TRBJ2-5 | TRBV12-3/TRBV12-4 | TGTGCCAGCAGTTTCGGGACAGGGTCGGAGACCCAGTACTTC | CASSFGTGSETQYF
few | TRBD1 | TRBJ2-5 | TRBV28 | TGTGCCAGTATGACAGGGGGCATGAAGACCCAGTACTTC | CASMTGGMKTQYF
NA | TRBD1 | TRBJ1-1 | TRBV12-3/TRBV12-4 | TGTGCCAGCAGCCCCGGGACAGAGGGTTTCTTT | CASSPGTEGFF
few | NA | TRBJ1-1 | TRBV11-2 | TGTGCCAGCAGCTTAGTCGCGGGCCACACTGAAGCTTTCTTT | CASSLVAGHTEAFF
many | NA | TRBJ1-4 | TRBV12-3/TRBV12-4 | TGTGCCAGCAGTTTTGCTGTAAATGAAAAACTGTTTTTT | CASSFAVNEKLFF